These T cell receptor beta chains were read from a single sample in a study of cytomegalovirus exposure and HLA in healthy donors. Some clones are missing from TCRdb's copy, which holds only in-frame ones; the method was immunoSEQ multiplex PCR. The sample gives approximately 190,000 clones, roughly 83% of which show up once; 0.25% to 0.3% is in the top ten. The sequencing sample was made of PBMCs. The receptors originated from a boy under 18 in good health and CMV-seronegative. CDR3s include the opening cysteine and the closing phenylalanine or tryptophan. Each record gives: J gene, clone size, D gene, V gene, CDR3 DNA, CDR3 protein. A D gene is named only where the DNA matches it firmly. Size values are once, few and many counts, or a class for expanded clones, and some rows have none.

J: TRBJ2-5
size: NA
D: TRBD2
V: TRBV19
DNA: TGTGCCAGTAGTACTCAGCCCACTAGCGAAGAGACCCAGTACTTC
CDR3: CASSTQPTSEETQYF

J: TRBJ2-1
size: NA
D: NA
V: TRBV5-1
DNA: TGCGCCAGCAGCCTGGACCCCCTTAACAGGGACAATGAGCAGTTCTTC
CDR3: CASSLDPLNRDNEQFF

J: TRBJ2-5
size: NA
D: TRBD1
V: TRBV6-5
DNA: TGTGCCAGCAGTTCGGACAGGGGGAAAAGAGAGACCCAGTACTTC
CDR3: CASSSDRGKRETQYF

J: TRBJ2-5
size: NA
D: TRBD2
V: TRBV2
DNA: TGTGCCAGCAGTGGGGGCCGGGGTCTAGCGGGAGGTAAAGAGACCCAGTACTTC
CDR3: CASSGGRGLAGGKETQYF

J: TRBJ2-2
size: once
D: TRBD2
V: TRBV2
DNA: TGTGCCAGATCCCCGGTTAGCGGGAGTAAGTCGGGGACCGGGGAGCTGTTTTTT
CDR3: CARSPVSGSKSGTGELFF

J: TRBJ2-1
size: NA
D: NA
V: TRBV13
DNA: TGTGCCAGCAGCTTACCAGAAAATGAGCAGTTCTTC
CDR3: CASSLPENEQFF

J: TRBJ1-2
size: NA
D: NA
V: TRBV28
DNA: TGTGCCAGCAGCCCCGGCGGACTATTCAGTGGCTACACCTTC
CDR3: CASSPGGLFSGYTF

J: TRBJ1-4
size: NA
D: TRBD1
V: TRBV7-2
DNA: TGTGCCAGCAGCTCTTACAGGGGAATAAGCGAAAAACTGTTTTTT
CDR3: CASSSYRGISEKLFF

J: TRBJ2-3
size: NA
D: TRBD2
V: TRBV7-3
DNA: TGTGCCAGCAGCTTAACGGGGGGGGGAGATACGCAGTATTTT
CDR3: CASSLTGGGDTQYF

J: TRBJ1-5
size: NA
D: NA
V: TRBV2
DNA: TGTGCCAGCAGTGTCGGTCAGGGCAATCAGCCCCAGCATTTT
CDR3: CASSVGQGNQPQHF

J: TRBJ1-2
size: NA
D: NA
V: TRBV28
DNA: TGTGCCTGGGGGGGTTCCTATGGCTACACCTTC
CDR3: CAWGGSYGYTF

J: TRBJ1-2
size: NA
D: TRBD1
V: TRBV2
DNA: TGTGCCAGCAGTGGGACAGGGAGAGTTAGGCCTAACTATGGCTACACCTTC
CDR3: CASSGTGRVRPNYGYTF

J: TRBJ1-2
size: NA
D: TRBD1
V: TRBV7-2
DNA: TGTGCCAGCACAGGGGGTTCCGGCGGGTATGGCTACACCTTC
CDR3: CASTGGSGGYGYTF

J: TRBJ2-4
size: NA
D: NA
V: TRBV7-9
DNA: TGTGCCAGCAGCGGCCGACAGGATCGAGCCAAAAACATTCAGTACTTC
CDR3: CASSGRQDRAKNIQYF

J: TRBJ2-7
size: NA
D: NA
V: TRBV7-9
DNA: TGTGCCAGCAGGCTTGGCGGGCGCGAGCAGTACTTC
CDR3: CASRLGGREQYF

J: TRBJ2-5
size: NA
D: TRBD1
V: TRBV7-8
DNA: TGTGCCAGCAGCCCCCGGACAGGCCAAGAGACCCAGTACTTC
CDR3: CASSPRTGQETQYF

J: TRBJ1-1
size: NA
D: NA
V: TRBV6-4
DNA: TGTGCCAGCAGGATGGACAGGAACACTGAAGCTTTCTTT
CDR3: CASRMDRNTEAFF

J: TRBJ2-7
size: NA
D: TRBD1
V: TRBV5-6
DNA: TGTGCCAGCAGCTTGGTAGGGACAGGGTTCTCCTACGCGCAGTACTTC
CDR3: CASSLVGTGFSYAQYF

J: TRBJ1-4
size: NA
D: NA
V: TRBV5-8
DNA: TGTGCCAGCAGCCGACAGTTTCTTAATGAAAAACTGTTTTTT
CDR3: CASSRQFLNEKLFF

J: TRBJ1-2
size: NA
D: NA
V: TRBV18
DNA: TGTGCCAGCTCACCCAAACAGAACTATGGCTACACCTTC
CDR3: CASSPKQNYGYTF

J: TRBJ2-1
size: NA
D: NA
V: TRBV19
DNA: TGTGCCAGTAGTACCGCAGCTAGCAATGAGCAGTTCTTC
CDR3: CASSTAASNEQFF

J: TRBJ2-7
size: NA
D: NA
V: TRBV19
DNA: TGTGCCAGTAGTATTACTTTCCGGGAGACCTACGAGCAGTACTTC
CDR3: CASSITFRETYEQYF

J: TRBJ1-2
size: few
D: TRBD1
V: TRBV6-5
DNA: TGTGCCACAACCCACAGGGGGGGCTACACCTTC
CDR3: CATTHRGGYTF

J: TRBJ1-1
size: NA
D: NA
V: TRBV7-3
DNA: TGTGCCAGCAGCTTAAACCCTATAGGGGCCATGAACACTGAAGCTTTCTTT
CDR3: CASSLNPIGAMNTEAFF

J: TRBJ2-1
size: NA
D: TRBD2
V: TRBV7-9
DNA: TGTGCCAGCAGCCCCGGACTAGCGGGAGGGAACCGTTACAATGAGCAGTTCTTC
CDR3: CASSPGLAGGNRYNEQFF

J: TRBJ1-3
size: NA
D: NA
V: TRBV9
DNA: TGTGCCAGCAGCGTCGGCGGGGGAAACACCATATATTTT
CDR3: CASSVGGGNTIYF

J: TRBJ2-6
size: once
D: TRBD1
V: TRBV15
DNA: TGTGCCACAACAGGGGCGAGAGGGGCCAACGTCCTGACTTTC
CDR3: CATTGARGANVLTF

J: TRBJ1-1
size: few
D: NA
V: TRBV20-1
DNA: TGCAGTGCTATTACTAACACTGAAGCTTTCTTT
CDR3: CSAITNTEAFF

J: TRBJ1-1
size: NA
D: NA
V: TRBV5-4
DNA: TGTGCCAGCAGCTCTGCTCGGCAGGGGAACACTGAAGCTTTCTTT
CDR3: CASSSARQGNTEAFF

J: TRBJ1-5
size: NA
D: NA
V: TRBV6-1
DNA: TGTGCCAGCAGCGCACAGGGTTCCCAGCCCCAGCATTTT
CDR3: CASSAQGSQPQHF

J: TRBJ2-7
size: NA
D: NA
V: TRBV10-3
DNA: TGTGCCGCCCAAAAGGGGGCGGGAGGCCACCCTTCCTACGAGCAGTACTTC
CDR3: CAAQKGAGGHPSYEQYF

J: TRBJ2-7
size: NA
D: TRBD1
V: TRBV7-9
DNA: TGTGCCAGCAGCTCAGTGGGACAGGGGTTCTACGAGCAGTACTTC
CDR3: CASSSVGQGFYEQYF

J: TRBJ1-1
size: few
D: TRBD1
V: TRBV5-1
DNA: TGCGCCAGCAGCTGGGACAGTCCGAACACTGAAGCTTTCTTT
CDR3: CASSWDSPNTEAFF

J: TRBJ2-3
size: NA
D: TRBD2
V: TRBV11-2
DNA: TGTGCTAGCAGCCCTCAGACTAGCGGGCCGCAGTATTTT
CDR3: CASSPQTSGPQYF

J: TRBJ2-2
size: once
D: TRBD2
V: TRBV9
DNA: TGTGCCAGCAGCGTGAGCGGGAGGGGCGGGGAGCTGTTTTTT
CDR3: CASSVSGRGGELFF

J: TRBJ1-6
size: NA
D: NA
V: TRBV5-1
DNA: TGCGCCAGCAGCTCGGGGGAGGGGAATTCACCCCTCCACTTT
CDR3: CASSSGEGNSPLHF

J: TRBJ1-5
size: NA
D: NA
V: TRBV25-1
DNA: TGTGCCAGCAGTGGTCTTGGAGGCAATCAGCCCCAGCATTTT
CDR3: CASSGLGGNQPQHF

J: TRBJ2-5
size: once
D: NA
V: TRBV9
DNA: TGTGCCAGCAGCGTATGGGCAGGGGAAGAGACCCAGTACTTC
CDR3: CASSVWAGEETQYF

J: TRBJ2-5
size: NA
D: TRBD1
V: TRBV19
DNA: TGTGCCAGTAGTATAGGACAGGGCCAAGAGACCCAGTACTTC
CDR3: CASSIGQGQETQYF

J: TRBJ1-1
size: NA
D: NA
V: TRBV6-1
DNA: TGTGCCAGCAGAGAAGGGGAGGCTGAAGCTTTCTTT
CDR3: CASREGEAEAFF

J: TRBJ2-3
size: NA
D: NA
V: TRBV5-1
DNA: TGCGCCAGCAACCGGGACACAGCCACAGATACGCAGTATTTT
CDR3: CASNRDTATDTQYF

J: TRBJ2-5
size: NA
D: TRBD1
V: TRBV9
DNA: TGTGCCAGCAGCGTTGACAGGGAAAAAGAGACCCAGTACTTC
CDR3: CASSVDREKETQYF

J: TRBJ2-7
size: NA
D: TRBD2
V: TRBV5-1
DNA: TGCGCCAGTAACCCTAGCGGGAGGGCCTACGAGCAGTACTTC
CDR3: CASNPSGRAYEQYF

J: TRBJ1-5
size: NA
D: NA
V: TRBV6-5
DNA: TGTGCCAGCAGGTCCCATACCGGGGGTCAGCCCCAGCATTTT
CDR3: CASRSHTGGQPQHF

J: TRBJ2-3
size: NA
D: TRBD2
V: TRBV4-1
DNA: TGCGCCAGCAGCCAAGCCCTACTAGCGGGAGACACAGATACGCAGTATTTT
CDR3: CASSQALLAGDTDTQYF

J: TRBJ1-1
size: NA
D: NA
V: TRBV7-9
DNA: TGTGCCAGCCACCGGGGGGGCGGCACGAACACTGAAGCTTTCTTT
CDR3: CASHRGGGTNTEAFF

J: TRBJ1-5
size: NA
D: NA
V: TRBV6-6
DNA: TGTGCCAGCAGTCCCCCAGGTCAGCCCCAGCATTTT
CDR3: CASSPPGQPQHF

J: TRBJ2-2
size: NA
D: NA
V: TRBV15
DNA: TGTGCCACCCAACTTTTCGGGGAGCTGTTTTTT
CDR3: CATQLFGELFF

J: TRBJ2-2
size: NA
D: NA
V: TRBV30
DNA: TGTGCCTGGAGCATCATCACAGGGATCACCGGGGAGCTGTTTTTT
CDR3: CAWSIITGITGELFF

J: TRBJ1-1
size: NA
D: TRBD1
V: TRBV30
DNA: TGTGCCTGGAAACCTCAGGGGGCGACTGAAGCTTTCTTT
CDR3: CAWKPQGATEAFF

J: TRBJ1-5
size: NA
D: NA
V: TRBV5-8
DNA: TGTGCCAGCAGCTCCAGAGGGGGGGGCAATCAGCCCCAGCATTTT
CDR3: CASSSRGGGNQPQHF

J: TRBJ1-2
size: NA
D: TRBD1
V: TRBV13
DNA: TGTGCCAGCAGCTGGTCAGGGGGCGGACTGGCTGGCTACACCTTC
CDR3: CASSWSGGGLAGYTF

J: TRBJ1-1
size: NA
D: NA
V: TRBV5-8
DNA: TGTGCCAGCAGCGCCCTGAGAACTGAAGCTTTCTTT
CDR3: CASSALRTEAFF

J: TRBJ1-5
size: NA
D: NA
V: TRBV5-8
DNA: TGTGCCAGCAGCTTCGTGTCGGGGAGCCAGCCCCAGCATTTT
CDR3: CASSFVSGSQPQHF

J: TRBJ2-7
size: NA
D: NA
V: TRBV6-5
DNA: TGTGCCAGCAGTTACTCTAGCGGTGGGTCCTACGAGCAGTACTTC
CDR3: CASSYSSGGSYEQYF

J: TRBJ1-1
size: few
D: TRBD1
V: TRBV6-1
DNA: TGTGCCAGCACGCGGACAGGTTTGAACACTGAAGCTTTCTTT
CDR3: CASTRTGLNTEAFF

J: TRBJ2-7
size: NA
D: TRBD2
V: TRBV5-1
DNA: TGCGCCAGCAGCCTTCTAGCGGGAGTTAGCCTCGAGCAGTACTTC
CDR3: CASSLLAGVSLEQYF

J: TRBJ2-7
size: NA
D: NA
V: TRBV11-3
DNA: TGTGCCAGCAGCCGCGGGAACTCCTACGAGCAGTACTTC
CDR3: CASSRGNSYEQYF

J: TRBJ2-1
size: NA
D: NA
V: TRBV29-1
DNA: TGCAGCCAACTCCTAGCTAACGAGCAGTTCTTC
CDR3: CSQLLANEQFF

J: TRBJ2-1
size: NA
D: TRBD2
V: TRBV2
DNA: TGTGCCAGCAGTGAAAGTCTACTAGCGGGAATATATGAGCAGTTCTTC
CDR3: CASSESLLAGIYEQFF